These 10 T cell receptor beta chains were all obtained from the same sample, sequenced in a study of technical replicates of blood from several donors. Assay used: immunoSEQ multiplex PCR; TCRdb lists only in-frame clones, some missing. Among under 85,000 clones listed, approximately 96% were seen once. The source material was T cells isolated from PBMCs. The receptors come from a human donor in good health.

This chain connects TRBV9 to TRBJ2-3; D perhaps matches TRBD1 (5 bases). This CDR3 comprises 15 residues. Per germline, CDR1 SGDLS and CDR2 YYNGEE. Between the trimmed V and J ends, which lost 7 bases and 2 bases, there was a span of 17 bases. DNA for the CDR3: TGTGCCAGCCTCGTAAAAAGACAGAACACAGATACGCAGTATTTT. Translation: CASLVKRQNTDTQYF. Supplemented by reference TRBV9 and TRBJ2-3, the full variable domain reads DSGVTQTPKHLITATGQRVTLRCSPRSGDLSVYWYQQSLDQGLQFLIQYYNGEERAKGNILERFSAQQFPDLHSELNLSSLELGDSALYFCASLVKRQNTDTQYFGPGTRLTVL.

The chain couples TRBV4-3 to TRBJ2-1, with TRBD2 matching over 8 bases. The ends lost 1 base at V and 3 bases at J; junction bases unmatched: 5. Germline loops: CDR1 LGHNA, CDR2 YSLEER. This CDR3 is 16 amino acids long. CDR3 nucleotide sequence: TGCGCCAGCAGCCAAGTGTTTAGCGGGAACTACAATGAGCAGTTCTTC. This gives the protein CASSQVFSGNYNEQFF.

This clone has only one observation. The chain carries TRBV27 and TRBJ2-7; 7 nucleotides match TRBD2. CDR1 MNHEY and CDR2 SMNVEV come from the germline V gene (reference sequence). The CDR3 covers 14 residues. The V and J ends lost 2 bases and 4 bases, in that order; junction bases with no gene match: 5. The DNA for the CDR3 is TGTGCCAGCAGTTTAGCCGGGACTAAATACGAGCAGTACTTC. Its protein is CASSLAGTKYEQYF.

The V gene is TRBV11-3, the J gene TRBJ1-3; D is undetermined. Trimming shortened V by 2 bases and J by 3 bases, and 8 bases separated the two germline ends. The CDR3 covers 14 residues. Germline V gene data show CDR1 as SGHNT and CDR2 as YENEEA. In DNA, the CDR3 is TGTGCCAGCAGCTTACCGGGGTTTGGAAACACCATATATTTT. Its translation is CASSLPGFGNTIYF.

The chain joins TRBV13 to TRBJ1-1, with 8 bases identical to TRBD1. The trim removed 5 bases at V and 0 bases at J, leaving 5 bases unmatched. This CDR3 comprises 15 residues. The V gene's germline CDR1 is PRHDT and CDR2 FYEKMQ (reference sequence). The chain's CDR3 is CASSLRDRMNTEAFF. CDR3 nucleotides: TGTGCCAGCAGCCTCCGGGACAGGATGAACACTGAAGCTTTCTTT.

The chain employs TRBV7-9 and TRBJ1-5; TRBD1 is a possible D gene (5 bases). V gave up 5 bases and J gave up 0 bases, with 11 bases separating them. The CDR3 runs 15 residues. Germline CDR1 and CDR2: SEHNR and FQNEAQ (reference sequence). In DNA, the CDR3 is TGTGCCAGCAGCAAAGACGGACATAGCAATCAGCCCCAGCATTTT. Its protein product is CASSKDGHSNQPQHF. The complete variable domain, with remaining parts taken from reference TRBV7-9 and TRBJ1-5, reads DTGVSQNPRHKITKRGQNVTFRCDPISEHNRLYWYRQTLGQGPEFLTYFQNEAQLEKSRLLSDRFSAERPKGSFSTLEIQRTEQGDSAMYLCASSKDGHSNQPQHFGDGTRLSIL.

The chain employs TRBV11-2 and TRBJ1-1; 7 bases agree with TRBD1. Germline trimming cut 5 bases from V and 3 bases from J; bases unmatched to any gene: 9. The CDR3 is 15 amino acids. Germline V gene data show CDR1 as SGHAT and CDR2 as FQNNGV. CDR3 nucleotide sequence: TGTGCCAGCAGCCGCTTAGGGGGCGCGGACACTGAAGCTTTCTTT. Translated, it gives CASSRLGGADTEAFF.

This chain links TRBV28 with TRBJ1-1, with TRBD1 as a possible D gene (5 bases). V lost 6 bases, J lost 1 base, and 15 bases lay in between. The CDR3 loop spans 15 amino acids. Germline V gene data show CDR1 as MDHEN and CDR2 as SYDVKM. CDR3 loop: CASSKSRDWNTEAFF. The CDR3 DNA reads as TGTGCCAGCAGCAAATCTCGGGACTGGAACACTGAAGCTTTCTTT.

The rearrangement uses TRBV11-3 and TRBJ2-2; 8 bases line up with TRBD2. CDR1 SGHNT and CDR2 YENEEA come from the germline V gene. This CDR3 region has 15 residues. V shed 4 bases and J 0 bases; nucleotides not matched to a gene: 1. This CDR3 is CASSYSGANTGELFF. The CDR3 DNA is TGTGCCAGCAGCTATAGCGGGGCGAACACCGGGGAGCTGTTTTTT. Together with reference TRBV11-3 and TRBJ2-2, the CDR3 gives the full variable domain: EAGVVQSPRYKIIEKKQPVAFWCNPISGHNTLYWYLQNLGQGPELLIRYENEEAVDDSQLPKDRFSAERLKGVDSTLKIQPAELGDSAVYLCASSYSGANTGELFFGEGSRLTVL.

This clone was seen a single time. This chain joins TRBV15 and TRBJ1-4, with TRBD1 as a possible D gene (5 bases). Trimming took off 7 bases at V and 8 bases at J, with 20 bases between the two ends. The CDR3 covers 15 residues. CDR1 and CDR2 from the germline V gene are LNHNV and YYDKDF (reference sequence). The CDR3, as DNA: TGTGCCACCAAACCGACGTCGGGGGAGGGCGAAAAACTGTTTTTT. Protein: CATKPTSGEGEKLFF.